This passage covers 15 T cell receptor beta chains from one sample sequenced in a study of molecular identifiers for immune sequencing clone quantification. Using its own MiXCR run on the PCR reads, TCRdb lists one record per CDR3 protein. The table shows 460,000 or so distinct CDR3 sequences, with 25% occurring only once. The sample consisted of naive CD8+ T cells from blood, with Jurkat cell RNA spiked in. Subset in this sample: FACS-sorted CD8+CD4-CCR7+CD45RA+ naive T cells. These receptors all come from a human donor in good health. Some libraries in this study had Jurkat cell RNA spiked in.

This clonotype was counted at least ten times. The conserved phenylalanine or tryptophan is not found at the CDR3 terminus, so this likely reflects a read error. The DNA is omitted, as the CDR3 cannot be located on it reliably, and the CDR3 follows TCRdb's listing. The chain couples TRBV30 to TRBJ1-1. The CDR3 extends over 11 residues, inclusive of both ends. Per germline, CDR1 GTSNPN and CDR2 SVGIG (reference sequence). The CDR3 spells CAWSVQGLIAV.

The CDR3 loop reads CASSEPSEPNSPLHF. The CDR3 region has the DNA TGTGCCAGCAGTGAACCTTCGGAGCCGAATTCACCCCTCCACTTT. The chain links TRBV6-1 to TRBJ1-6; no definite D call. This CDR3 comprises 15 residues. Trimming removed 2 bases from V and 7 bases from J, with 12 bases in between. Germline CDR1 reads MNHNS; CDR2 reads SASEGT.

This chain uses TRBV4-3 with TRBJ1-2; D not certain. With 1 base removed from V and 6 bases from J, the gap between germline ends came to 18 bases. The CDR3 spans 16 residues. The germline gives CDR1 LGHNA, CDR2 YSLEER. In DNA, the CDR3 is TGCGCCAGCAGCCAAGGCGCGTCGTATTCTGAAAATGGCTACACCTTC. Its protein product is CASSQGASYSENGYTF.

In its sample, this clonotype was seen a few times. The chain uses TRBV2 and TRBJ2-3; TRBD1 agrees at 7 bases. V shed 7 bases and J 4 bases; nucleotides not matched to a gene: 11. CDR1 SNHLY and CDR2 FYNNEI come from the germline V gene. CDR3 size: 15 residues. CDR3 protein: CASKGLQGLSDTQYF. The CDR3, as DNA: TGTGCCAGCAAGGGGCTACAGGGGCTTTCAGATACGCAGTATTTT.

This clonotype was counted many times. This sequence joins TRBV12-3 or TRBV12-4 and TRBJ2-3; D gene uncertain. The CDR3 length is 12 residues. Trimming cost V 4 bases and J 5 bases, with 7 bases left between them. The CDR3 DNA reads as TGTGCCAGCAGTTGGATAATAGATACGCAGTATTTT. Amino acids: CASSWIIDTQYF.

On this clonotype itself: Here the CDR3 omits its conserved ending phenylalanine or tryptophan, so a read error is the likely source. The chain joins TRBV6-2 or TRBV6-3 to TRBJ2-3; 13 nucleotides line up with TRBD2. V was pared by 4 bases and J by 2 bases, with 9 bases of the junction left unmatched. The length of the CDR3 is 18 residues. From germline, CDR1 is MNHEY and CDR2 SVGEGT. CDR3 DNA: TGTGCCAGCAGTTCGCTCTCAGGACTAGCGGGAGACACAGATACGCAGTATGTT. It is translated as CASSSLSGLAGDTDTQYV.

The sample holds many counts of this clonotype. The V and J genes are TRBV6-6 and TRBJ2-5; D is uncertain. The CDR3 is 16 residues long. Germline V gene sequence: CDR1 MNHNY, CDR2 SVGAGI (reference sequence). V lost 2 bases and J lost 4, with 17 bases in between. The CDR3 loop is CASSYDVPRAPETQYF. The CDR3 DNA reads as TGTGCCAGCAGTTACGACGTTCCTCGGGCTCCAGAGACCCAGTACTTC.

In this sample, this clonotype turned up many times. This chain uses TRBV5-1 with TRBJ2-7, with D possibly being TRBD1 (6 bases). The CDR3 is 15 amino acids. The V end was cut by 0 bases, the J end by 4 bases, with 14 bases between. The germline V gene encodes CDR1 SGHRS and CDR2 YFSETQ. CDR3 region: CASSLEPGVSYEQYF. The CDR3 DNA follows: TGCGCCAGCAGCTTGGAGCCAGGGGTATCGTACGAGCAGTACTTC.

V usage is TRBV4-3 and J usage is TRBJ2-3; a weak D match, TRBD1 (6 bases). Trimming took off 0 bases at V and 5 bases at J, with 18 bases between the two ends. The CDR3 is 17 amino acids. The germline V gene encodes CDR1 LGHNA and CDR2 YSLEER. CDR3: CASSQESREQGVDTQYF. In nucleotides, the CDR3 is TGCGCCAGCAGCCAAGAAAGTAGGGAACAGGGAGTAGATACGCAGTATTTT.

Only a few counts were recorded for this clonotype. The rearrangement uses TRBV19 and TRBJ1-2; weak D call: TRBD1 (6 bases). From germline, CDR1 is LNHDA and CDR2 SQIVND (reference sequence). This CDR3 has 12 residues. The V end was cut by 3 bases, the J end by 7 bases, with 9 bases between. The DNA of the CDR3 is TGTGCCAGTAGTATGACAGGTGCTGGCTACACCTTC. As protein: CASSMTGAGYTF.

Points on this clonotype: Since a much larger clone is just one base distant, this may be a read error. This sequence joins TRBV7-8 and TRBJ1-4; no clear D. Germline lookup yields CDR1 SGHVS and CDR2 FQNEAQ. Trimming removed 5 bases at V and 5 bases at J, with 9 bases between. This CDR3 is 13 amino acids long. This CDR3 is CASSKPRNEKLFF. The DNA for the CDR3 is TGTGCCAGCAGCAAACCGAGGAATGAAAAACTGTTTTTT. The entire variable domain, with the rest obtained from reference TRBV7-8 and TRBJ1-4, is as follows: GAGVSQSPRYKVAKRGQDVALRCDPISGHVSLFWYQQALGQGPEFLTYFQNEAQLDKSGLPSDRFFAERPEGSVSTLKIQRTQQEDSAVYLCASSKPRNEKLFFGSGTQLSVL.

This clonotype was seen ten or more times. A read error may account for a junction end that differs from germline. This chain's CDR3 is CASSLQGMAGELFF. The CDR3 DNA reads TGTGCTAGCAGCCTACAGGGGATGGCCGGGGAGCTGTTTTTT. V is TRBV7-7 and J is TRBJ2-2; 7 bases fit TRBD1. CDR1 is SSHAT and CDR2 is FNYEAQ in the germline V gene (reference sequence). There are 14 residues in the CDR3.

Points on this clonotype: Possible read error: a much larger clone is one base away. Written as DNA, the CDR3 is TGCGCCAGCAGCCAAGGACTAGCGGGGGCGAGCGCAGATACGCAGTATTTT. Protein: CASSQGLAGASADTQYF. This chain connects TRBV4-3 to TRBJ2-3, with 12 bases aligning to TRBD2. Germline values: CDR1 LGHNA, CDR2 YSLEER. V gave up 1 base and J gave up 4 bases; unmatched junction bases: 6. The CDR3 contains 17 residues.

With regard to this clonotype: A read error may explain this, as a much larger clone is one base away. The chain joins TRBV25-1 to TRBJ2-7; 9 bases are a match to TRBD1. Germline CDR1 MGHDK, CDR2 SYGVNS. The CDR3 consists of 16 residues. Here the CDR3 DNA reads TGTGCCAGCGGTGAGCTATTGGGGACAGGGCATTACGAGCAGTACTTC. Translated: CASGELLGTGHYEQYF.

This clonotype has a handful of counts. V is TRBV4-3 and J is TRBJ2-6; D remains ambiguous. The ends were cut back, 8 bases at V and 0 bases at J, with 11 bases in the middle. Germline CDR1 reads LGHNA; CDR2 reads YSLEER. This CDR3 has 15 amino acids. DNA for the CDR3: TGCGCCAGCGGCCCTGTGGTCTCTGGGGCCAACGTCCTGACTTTC. Amino acid sequence: CASGPVVSGANVLTF.